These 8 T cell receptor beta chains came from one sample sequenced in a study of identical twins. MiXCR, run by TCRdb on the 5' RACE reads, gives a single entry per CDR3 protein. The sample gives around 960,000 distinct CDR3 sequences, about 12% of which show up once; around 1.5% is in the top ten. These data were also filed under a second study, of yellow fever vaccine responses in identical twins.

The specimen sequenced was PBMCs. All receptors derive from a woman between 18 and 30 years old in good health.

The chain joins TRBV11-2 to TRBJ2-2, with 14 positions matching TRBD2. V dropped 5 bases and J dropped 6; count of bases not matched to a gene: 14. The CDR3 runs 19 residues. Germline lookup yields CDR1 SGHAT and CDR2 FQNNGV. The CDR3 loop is CASSRSAGLAGEVAGELFF. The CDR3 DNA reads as TGTGCCAGCAGCCGGAGCGCGGGACTAGCGGGAGAGGTTGCCGGGGAGCTGTTTTTT. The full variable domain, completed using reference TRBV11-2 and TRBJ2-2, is EAGVAQSPRYKIIEKRQSVAFWCNPISGHATLYWYQQILGQGPKLLIQFQNNGVVDDSQLPKDRFSAERLKGVDSTLKIQPAKLEDSAVYLCASSRSAGLAGEVAGELFFGEGSRLTVL.

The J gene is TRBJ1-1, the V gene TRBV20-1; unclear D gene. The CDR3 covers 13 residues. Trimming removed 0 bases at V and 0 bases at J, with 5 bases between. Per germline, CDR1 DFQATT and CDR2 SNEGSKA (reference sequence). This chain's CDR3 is CSAREQMNTEAFF. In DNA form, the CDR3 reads TGCAGTGCTAGAGAACAGATGAACACTGAAGCTTTCTTT.

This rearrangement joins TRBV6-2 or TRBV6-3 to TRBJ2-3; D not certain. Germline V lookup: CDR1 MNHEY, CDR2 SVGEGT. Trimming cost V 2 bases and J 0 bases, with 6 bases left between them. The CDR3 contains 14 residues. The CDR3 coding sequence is TGTGCCAGCAGTTACCCGGCTAGCACAGATACGCAGTATTTT. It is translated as CASSYPASTDTQYF.

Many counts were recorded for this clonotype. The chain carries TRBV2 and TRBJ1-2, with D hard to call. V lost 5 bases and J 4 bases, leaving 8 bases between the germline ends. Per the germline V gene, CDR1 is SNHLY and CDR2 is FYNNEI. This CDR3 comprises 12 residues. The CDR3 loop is CASSTEVYGYTF. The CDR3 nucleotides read TGTGCCAGCAGTACTGAGGTCTATGGCTACACCTTC.

Here the CDR3 DNA reads TGTGCCAGCAGCCCGGACAGTGGACGGGAGACCCAGTACTTC. Protein product: CASSPDSGRETQYF. The rearrangement joins TRBV7-8 to TRBJ2-5, with a possible D match to TRBD1 (6 bases). The germline V and J ends were trimmed by 5 bases and 5 bases, with 15 bases remaining between them. CDR1 is SGHVS and CDR2 is FQNEAQ in the germline V gene. The CDR3 has 14 amino acids.

The CDR3: CASLAGSNEQFF. DNA of the CDR3: TGCGCCAGCCTAGCGGGATCCAATGAGCAGTTCTTC. V usage is TRBV4-1 and J usage is TRBJ2-1; 9 bases line up with TRBD2. Germline V lookup: CDR1 MGHRA, CDR2 YSYEKL. The CDR3 is 12 amino acids. V was clipped by 8 bases and J by 6 bases; unmatched bases: 2.

The CDR3 loop reads CASSNPGMLEDYGYTF. As DNA, the CDR3 is TGTGCCAGCAGCAACCCGGGCATGTTGGAGGACTATGGCTACACCTTC. The chain recombines TRBV7-9 with TRBJ1-2; D call uncertain. Germline CDR1 reads SEHNR; CDR2 reads FQNEAQ (reference sequence). The CDR3 extends over 16 amino acids. Trimming shortened V by 5 bases and J by 3 bases, and 19 bases separated the two germline ends. Looking up the rest from reference TRBV7-9 and TRBJ1-2 gives the full variable domain: DTGVSQNPRHKITKRGQNVTFRCDPISEHNRLYWYRQTLGQGPEFLTYFQNEAQLEKSRLLSDRFSAERPKGSFSTLEIQRTEQGDSAMYLCASSNPGMLEDYGYTFGSGTRLTVV.

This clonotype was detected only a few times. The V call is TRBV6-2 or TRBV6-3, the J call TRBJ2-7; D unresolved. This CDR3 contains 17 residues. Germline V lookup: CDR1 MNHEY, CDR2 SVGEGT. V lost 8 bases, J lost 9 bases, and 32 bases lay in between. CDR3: CASCHRASGGRSFGQYF. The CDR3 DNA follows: TGTGCCAGCTGTCACCGGGCCTCCGGCGGTCGTTCGTTTGGGCAGTACTTC.